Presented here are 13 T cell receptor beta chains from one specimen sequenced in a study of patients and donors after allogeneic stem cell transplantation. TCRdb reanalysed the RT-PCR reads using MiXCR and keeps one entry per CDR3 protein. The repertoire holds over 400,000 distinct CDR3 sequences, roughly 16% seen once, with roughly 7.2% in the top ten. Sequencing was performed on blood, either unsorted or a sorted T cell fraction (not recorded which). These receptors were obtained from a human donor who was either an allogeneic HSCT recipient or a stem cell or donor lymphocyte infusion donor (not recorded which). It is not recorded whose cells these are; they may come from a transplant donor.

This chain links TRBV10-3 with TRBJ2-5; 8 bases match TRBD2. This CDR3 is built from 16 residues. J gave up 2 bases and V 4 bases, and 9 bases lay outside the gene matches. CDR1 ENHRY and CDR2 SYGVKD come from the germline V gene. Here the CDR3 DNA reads TGTGCCATCAGTGGTCGGACTAGCAAGACTCAAGAGACCCAGTACTTC. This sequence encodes CAISGRTSKTQETQYF.

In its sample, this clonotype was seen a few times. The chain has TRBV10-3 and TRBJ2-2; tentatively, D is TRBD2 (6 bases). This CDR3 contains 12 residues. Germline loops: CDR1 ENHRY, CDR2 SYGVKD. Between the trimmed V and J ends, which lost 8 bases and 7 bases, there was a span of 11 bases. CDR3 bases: TGTGCCATCGGGCCGCGGGGCGGGGAGCTGTTTTTT. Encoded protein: CAIGPRGGELFF.

The CDR3 sequence is CASSPRWAGAADTQYF. DNA of the CDR3: TGTGCCAGCAGCCCTAGGTGGGCAGGCGCGGCAGATACGCAGTATTTT. The chain employs TRBV7-8 and TRBJ2-3; D is ambiguous. This CDR3 contains 16 residues. Germline CDR1 SGHVS, CDR2 FQNEAQ. V lost 5 bases to trimming and J lost 4 bases, with 19 bases between them.

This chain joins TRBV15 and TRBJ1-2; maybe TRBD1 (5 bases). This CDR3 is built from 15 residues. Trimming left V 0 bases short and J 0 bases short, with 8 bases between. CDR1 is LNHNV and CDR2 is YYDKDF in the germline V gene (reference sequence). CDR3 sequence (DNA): TGTGCCACCAGCAGAGATTACAGGTCTAACTATGGCTACACCTTC. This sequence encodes CATSRDYRSNYGYTF.

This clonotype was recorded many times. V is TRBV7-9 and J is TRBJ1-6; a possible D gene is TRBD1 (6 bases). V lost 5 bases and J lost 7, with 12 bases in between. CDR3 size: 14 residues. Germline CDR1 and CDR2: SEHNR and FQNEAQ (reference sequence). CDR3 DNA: TGTGCCAGCAGCCTACAGGGAGAGAATTCACCCCTCCACTTT. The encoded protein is CASSLQGENSPLHF.

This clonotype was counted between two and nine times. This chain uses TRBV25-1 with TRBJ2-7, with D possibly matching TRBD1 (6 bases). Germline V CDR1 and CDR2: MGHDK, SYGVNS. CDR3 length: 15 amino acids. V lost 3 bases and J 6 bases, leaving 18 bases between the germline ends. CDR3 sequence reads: CASSEPDRRRVEQYF. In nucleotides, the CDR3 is TGTGCCAGCAGTGAGCCCGACAGGAGGCGGGTCGAGCAGTACTTC.

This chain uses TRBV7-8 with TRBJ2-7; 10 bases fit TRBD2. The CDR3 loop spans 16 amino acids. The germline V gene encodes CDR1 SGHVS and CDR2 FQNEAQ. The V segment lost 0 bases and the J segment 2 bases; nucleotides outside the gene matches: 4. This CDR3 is CASSLASLAGTYEQYF. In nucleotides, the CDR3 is TGTGCCAGCAGCTTAGCCTCACTAGCGGGAACCTACGAGCAGTACTTC. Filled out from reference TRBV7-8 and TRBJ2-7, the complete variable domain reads GAGVSQSPRYKVAKRGQDVALRCDPISGHVSLFWYQQALGQGPEFLTYFQNEAQLDKSGLPSDRFFAERPEGSVSTLKIQRTQQEDSAVYLCASSLASLAGTYEQYFGPGTRLTVT.

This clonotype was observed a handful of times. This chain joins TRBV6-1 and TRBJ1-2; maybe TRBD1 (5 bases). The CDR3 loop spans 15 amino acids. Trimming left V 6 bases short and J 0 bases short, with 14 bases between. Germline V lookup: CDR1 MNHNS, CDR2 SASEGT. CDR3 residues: CASRSPQGSNYGYTF. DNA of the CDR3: TGTGCCAGCAGATCCCCTCAGGGATCTAACTATGGCTACACCTTC.

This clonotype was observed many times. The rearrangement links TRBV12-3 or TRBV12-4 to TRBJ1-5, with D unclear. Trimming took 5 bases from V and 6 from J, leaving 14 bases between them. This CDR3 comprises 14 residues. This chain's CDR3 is CASSPSLGGQPQHF. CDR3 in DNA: TGTGCCAGCAGTCCCTCGTTGGGCGGTCAGCCCCAGCATTTT.

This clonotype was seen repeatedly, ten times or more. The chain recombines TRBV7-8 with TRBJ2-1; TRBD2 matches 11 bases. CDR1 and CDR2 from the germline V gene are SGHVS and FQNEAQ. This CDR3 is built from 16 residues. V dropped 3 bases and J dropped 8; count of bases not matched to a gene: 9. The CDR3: CASSLTSTSGVDEQFF. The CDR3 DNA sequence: TGTGCCAGCAGCTTGACGTCGACTAGCGGGGTCGATGAGCAGTTCTTC. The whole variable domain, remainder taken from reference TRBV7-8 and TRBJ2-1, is GAGVSQSPRYKVAKRGQDVALRCDPISGHVSLFWYQQALGQGPEFLTYFQNEAQLDKSGLPSDRFFAERPEGSVSTLKIQRTQQEDSAVYLCASSLTSTSGVDEQFFGPGTRLTVL.

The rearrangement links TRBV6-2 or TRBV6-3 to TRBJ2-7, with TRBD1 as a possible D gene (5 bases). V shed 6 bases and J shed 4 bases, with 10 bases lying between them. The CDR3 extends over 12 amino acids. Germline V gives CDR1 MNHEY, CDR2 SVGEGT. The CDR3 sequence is CASRDRFYEQYF. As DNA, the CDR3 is TGTGCCAGCAGAGACAGATTTTACGAGCAGTACTTC.

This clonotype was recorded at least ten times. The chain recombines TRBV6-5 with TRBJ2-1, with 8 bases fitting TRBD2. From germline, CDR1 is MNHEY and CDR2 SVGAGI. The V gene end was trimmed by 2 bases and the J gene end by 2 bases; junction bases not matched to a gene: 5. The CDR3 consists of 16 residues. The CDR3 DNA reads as TGTGCCAGCAGTTACGGACTAGCTGTAACCTACAATGAGCAGTTCTTC. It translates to CASSYGLAVTYNEQFF.

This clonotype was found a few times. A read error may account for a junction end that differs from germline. The CDR3, as DNA: TGCGCCAGCAGCCAAGATGGATGGGGGGACAGAACTGGAGCTTTCTTT. It specifies CASSQDGWGDRTGAFF. This chain links TRBV4-3 with TRBJ1-1; 7 nucleotides line up with TRBD1. There are 16 residues in the CDR3. Per germline, CDR1 LGHNA and CDR2 YSLEER.